This T cell receptor (beta chain) was profiled in a study of graft-versus-host responses after intestinal transplantation. The overall study: Induction using anti-thymocyte globulin, followed by tacrolimus and steroids for about three years, was given to all recipients.

CDR3 size: 14 residues. The germline CDR1 and CDR2 sequences are SGHVS and FNYEAQ. V gave up 4 bases and J gave up 9 bases; unmatched junction bases: 4. TCRdb's table, derived via immunoSEQ multiplex PCR, lists solely in-frame clones and lacks some. The table shows around 12,000 clones, with 90% to 95% occurring only once. This clone was recorded a few times. The sample here was PBMCs, taken around 1,000 days after intestinal transplantation. The chain links TRBV7-6 to TRBJ1-6, with 9 positions matching TRBD1. This TCR was sampled from a human patient who received an intestinal transplant, so some T cells may come from the graft donor. The CDR3 DNA reads TGTGCCAGCAGCTCACAGGGGGCAGGTTCACCCCTCCACTTT. This codes for CASSSQGAGSPLHF.